The 29 T cell receptor beta chains below come from one sample, sequenced in a study of cytomegalovirus exposure and HLA in healthy donors (dated 2017 in TCRdb). Libraries came from the immunoSEQ multiplex PCR assay. For the multiplex PCR, a mixture combining 60 forward primers for TCR Vbeta segments and 13 reverse primers for TCR Jbeta segments was used. TCRdb provides this immuneACCESS table in a form limited to in-frame rearrangements. Some clones are lacking; in checked studies, under half of them reflect an unresolved V gene, and why the rest are absent is not known. Across this sample there are about 76,000 clones, with 78% seen only once. The top ten hold roughly 9% of the sample. Sequencing was performed on PBMCs. Receptors originate from a woman aged 40 to 55 in good health and CMV-seropositive.

Note on this clone: One end of the junction does not line up with germline, which may come from a read error. The chain uses TRBV15 and TRBJ1-4; TRBD1 agrees at 9 bases. Per the germline V gene, CDR1 is LNHNV and CDR2 is YYDKDF (reference sequence). The CDR3 consists of 19 residues. CDR3 DNA: TGTGCCACCAGCCGAGAGATATTGGTCGGACAGGGGAATAATGAAAAACTGTTTTTT. Its translation: CATSREILVGQGNNEKLFF.

This clone was observed a few times. J is TRBJ2-7 and V is TRBV7-2; D unresolved. Looked up from germline, CDR1 is SGHTA and CDR2 is FQGNSA. The CDR3 is 11 residues long. The V end lost 8 bases, the J end lost 2 bases, and 7 bases lay between the germline ends. The CDR3 protein is CASCSTYEQYF. CDR3 DNA: TGTGCCAGCTGTTCTACCTACGAGCAGTACTTC. The full variable domain, in which reference TRBV7-2 and TRBJ2-7 provide the parts outside the CDR3, is GAGVSQSPSNKVTEKGKDVELRCDPISGHTALYWYRQSLGQGLEFLIYFQGNSAPDKSGLPSDRFSAERTGGSVSTLTIQRTQQEDSAVYLCASCSTYEQYFGPGTRLTVT.

The chain links TRBV11-2 to TRBJ2-1; D is unclear. Trimming cost V 1 base and J 8 bases, with 9 bases left between them. CDR1 is SGHAT and CDR2 is FQNNGV in the germline V gene. The CDR3 contains 13 residues. The CDR3 nucleotides read TGTGCCAGCAGCTTAGCGGGTCTGGATGAGCAGTTCTTC. It specifies CASSLAGLDEQFF.

The gene calls are TRBV6-5 and TRBJ1-5; tentatively, D is TRBD1 (6 bases). The CDR3 runs to 14 residues. Per germline, CDR1 MNHEY and CDR2 SVGAGI. The V end was cut by 5 bases, the J end by 2 bases, with 10 bases between. For the CDR3, the DNA is TGTGCCAGCAGTGGACAGCTCGGCAATCAGCCCCAGCATTTT. Translation: CASSGQLGNQPQHF.

This clone appeared a single time. The chain joins TRBV7-8 to TRBJ2-1; the D gene is possibly TRBD1 (5 bases). The CDR3 contains 14 residues. V lost 2 bases and J lost 5, with 10 bases in between. Germline V lookup: CDR1 SGHVS, CDR2 FQNEAQ. CDR3 DNA: TGTGCCAGCAGCTTACCGTCAGGGAACAATGAGCAGTTCTTC. It encodes CASSLPSGNNEQFF. Full variable domain (rest looked up from reference TRBV7-8 and TRBJ2-1): GAGVSQSPRYKVAKRGQDVALRCDPISGHVSLFWYQQALGQGPEFLTYFQNEAQLDKSGLPSDRFFAERPEGSVSTLKIQRTQQEDSAVYLCASSLPSGNNEQFFGPGTRLTVL.

V usage is TRBV5-6 and J usage is TRBJ2-7; D is possibly TRBD1 (6 bases). Trimming stripped 0 bases from V and 0 bases from J, with 13 bases between. This CDR3 region has 16 residues. Germline loops: CDR1 SGHDT, CDR2 YYEEEE. The DNA for the CDR3 is TGTGCCAGCAGCTTGGGAGGGTTGACAGGCTCCTACGAGCAGTACTTC. It translates to CASSLGGLTGSYEQYF.

The chain links TRBV7-2 to TRBJ2-7; 7 bases map to TRBD1. J was trimmed by 4 bases and V by 4 bases; bases with no gene match: 7. The CDR3 sequence is 14 residues long. Per germline, CDR1 SGHTA and CDR2 FQGNSA. The CDR3, as DNA: TGTGCCAGCAGCTCAGAGACAGGGCGTTACGAGCAGTACTTC. Translating gives CASSSETGRYEQYF.

The chain is built from TRBV7-2 and TRBJ2-1; unclear D gene. V lost 3 bases, J lost 5 bases, and 8 bases lay in between. Germline V CDR1 and CDR2: SGHTA, FQGNSA. The CDR3 covers 13 residues. CDR3 amino acids: CASSFDWNNEQFF. In DNA, the CDR3 is TGTGCCAGCAGCTTCGACTGGAACAATGAGCAGTTCTTC.

This sequence joins TRBV7-9 and TRBJ2-2; 8 nucleotides agree with TRBD2. V was pared by 4 bases and J by 4 bases, with 8 bases of the junction left unmatched. This CDR3 region has 16 residues. Germline-derived CDR1 and CDR2 are SEHNR and FQNEAQ (reference sequence). The CDR3, as DNA: TGTGCCAGCAGCTCCCCTGCGGGGGGCATCACCGGGGAGCTGTTTTTT. As protein: CASSSPAGGITGELFF.

The V call is TRBV19, the J call TRBJ2-5; D remains unclear. The CDR3 loop spans 11 amino acids. Germline V gene sequence: CDR1 LNHDA, CDR2 SQIVND (reference sequence). The V gene lost 6 bases and the J gene lost 5 bases, with 7 bases spanning the gap. CDR3 in amino acids: CASSREETQYF. As DNA, the CDR3 is TGTGCCAGTAGCCGAGAGGAGACCCAGTACTTC.

The chain couples TRBV18 to TRBJ1-1, with D possibly TRBD1 on 6 matching bases. Germline V lookup: CDR1 KGHSH, CDR2 LQKENI. The V end was cut by 0 bases, the J end by 5 bases, with 13 bases between. This CDR3 has 15 residues. The CDR3 nucleotides are TGTGCCAGCTCACCACCGGGCAGGGGTGAAACTGAAGCTTTCTTT. Translating it yields CASSPPGRGETEAFF. The full variable domain, completed using reference TRBV18 and TRBJ1-1, is NAGVMQNPRHLVRRRGQEARLRCSPMKGHSHVYWYRQLPEEGLKFMVYLQKENIIDESGMPKERFSAEFPKEGPSILRIQQVVRGDSAAYFCASSPPGRGETEAFFGQGTRLTVV.

The CDR3 bases are TGTGCCAGCAGCAACACAGGGGTCGATGGCTACACCTTC. Translated, it gives CASSNTGVDGYTF. The V gene is TRBV6-5, the J gene TRBJ1-2; 7 nucleotides line up with TRBD1. The V segment lost 6 bases and the J segment 6 bases; nucleotides outside the gene matches: 7. Germline V gene data show CDR1 as MNHEY and CDR2 as SVGAGI. The CDR3 is made up of 13 amino acids.

This clone has a handful of counts. The rearrangement links TRBV23-1 to TRBJ2-2; D unresolved. TRBV23-1 is an ORF; its function is uncertain. The V end lost 2 bases, the J end lost 1 base, and 5 bases lay between the germline ends. This CDR3 has 14 amino acids. CDR3 sequence (DNA): TGCGCCAGCAGTCAAAGACAGAACACCGGGGAGCTGTTTTTT. Its translation: CASSQRQNTGELFF.

This clone was seen more than once but under ten times. The V gene is TRBV18, the J gene TRBJ1-4; maybe TRBD1 (5 bases). Germline V gene sequence: CDR1 KGHSH, CDR2 LQKENI. The CDR3 has 14 residues. V gave up 3 bases and J gave up 8 bases, with 13 bases separating them. The CDR3 DNA sequence: TGTGCCAGCTCACCTGACGGTCGGGGGGAAAAACTGTTTTTT. It translates to CASSPDGRGEKLFF.

The gene calls are TRBV30 and TRBJ2-2; 7 bases match TRBD1. CDR3 length: 16 amino acids. V gave up 3 bases and J gave up 4 bases; unmatched junction bases: 11. CDR1 and CDR2 from the germline V gene are GTSNPN and SVGIG (reference sequence). The CDR3 reads CAWRKTGVKATGELFF. The CDR3 nucleotides are TGTGCCTGGAGAAAAACAGGGGTTAAGGCCACCGGGGAGCTGTTTTTT.

The rearrangement links TRBV19 to TRBJ2-7; 9 bases map to TRBD1. The junction had 4 bases not matched to a gene; V was cut back by 2 bases and J by 2 bases. Germline-derived CDR1 and CDR2 are LNHDA and SQIVND (reference sequence). This CDR3 region has 15 residues. CDR3 region: CASSISDRGAYEQYF. Here the CDR3 DNA reads TGTGCCAGTAGTATATCGGACAGGGGAGCCTACGAGCAGTACTTC.

This chain links TRBV19 with TRBJ1-1; D gene uncertain. This CDR3 is 13 amino acids long. Looked up from germline, CDR1 is LNHDA and CDR2 is SQIVND (reference sequence). V dropped 3 bases and J dropped 1 base, with 6 bases sitting between them. The CDR3 DNA sequence: TGTGCCAGTAGTATGGGGAGGAACACTGAAGCTTTCTTT. Translating gives CASSMGRNTEAFF.

This rearrangement joins TRBV30 to TRBJ1-1, with TRBD1 matching over 7 bases. The V gene end was trimmed by 3 bases and the J gene end by 2 bases; junction bases not matched to a gene: 9. Per germline, CDR1 GTSNPN and CDR2 SVGIG (reference sequence). CDR3 length: 15 residues. CDR3 sequence: CAWRISRTGNTEAFF. As DNA, the CDR3 is TGTGCCTGGAGGATCTCTCGGACAGGTAACACTGAAGCTTTCTTT.

This clone has more than one count but fewer than ten. V and J are TRBV19 and TRBJ1-5, with 9 bases aligning to TRBD1. This CDR3 spans 16 amino acids. J lost 4 bases, V lost 3 bases, and 7 bases had no gene match. Germline assignment: CDR1 LNHDA and CDR2 SQIVND (reference sequence). CDR3: CASSIRDRALNQPQHF. DNA of the CDR3: TGTGCCAGTAGTATCCGGGACAGGGCCCTAAATCAGCCCCAGCATTTT.

This clone has a handful of counts. V usage is TRBV6-1 and J usage is TRBJ2-5, with 8 bases that match TRBD1. The germline gives CDR1 MNHNS, CDR2 SASEGT. The CDR3 extends over 16 amino acids. The V segment lost 2 bases and the J segment 5 bases; nucleotides outside the gene matches: 10. The CDR3 DNA is TGTGCCAGCAGTGAATCCTTAGGACAGGGAAGCGAGACCCAGTACTTC. The encoded protein is CASSESLGQGSETQYF.

J is TRBJ2-7 and V is TRBV15; possible D gene TRBD1, 5 bases. This CDR3 is built from 14 residues. V was shortened by 3 bases and J by 2 bases, with 11 bases between the two germline ends. Germline V CDR1 and CDR2: LNHNV, YYDKDF (reference sequence). The CDR3 region has the DNA TGTGCCACCAGCAGCCAGGGCTCCCCCTACGAGCAGTACTTC. It encodes CATSSQGSPYEQYF.

The gene calls are TRBV28 and TRBJ2-2; D not resolved. There are 15 residues in the CDR3. The V end lost 5 bases, the J end lost 6 bases, and 16 bases lay between the germline ends. From germline, CDR1 is MDHEN and CDR2 SYDVKM. The CDR3 loop is CASSPRQTFAGELFF. The CDR3 DNA reads TGTGCCAGCAGTCCTCGGCAGACATTTGCCGGGGAGCTGTTTTTT.

This clone came up a few times. V usage is TRBV10-3 and J usage is TRBJ2-3; 8 bases map to TRBD1. Per the germline V gene, CDR1 is ENHRY and CDR2 is SYGVKD. CDR3 length: 14 residues. The J segment lost 2 bases and the V segment lost 4 bases, leaving 2 bases of the junction unmatched. CDR3 amino acids: CAISVQGDTDTQYF. CDR3 nucleotides: TGTGCCATCAGTGTACAGGGGGACACAGATACGCAGTATTTT.

V usage is TRBV7-6 and J usage is TRBJ2-1, with D maybe TRBD2 (5 bases). V was shortened by 1 base and J by 1 base, with 11 bases between the two germline ends. CDR1 and CDR2 (germline): SGHVS, FNYEAQ. The length of the CDR3 is 16 residues. Here the CDR3 reads CASSLGTPGSYNEQFF. The CDR3, as DNA: TGTGCCAGCAGCTTAGGGACCCCGGGGTCCTACAATGAGCAGTTCTTC. The whole variable domain, remainder taken from reference TRBV7-6 and TRBJ2-1, is GAGVSQSPRYKVTKRGQDVALRCDPISGHVSLYWYRQALGQGPEFLTYFNYEAQQDKSGLPNDRFSAERPEGSISTLTIQRTEQRDSAMYRCASSLGTPGSYNEQFFGPGTRLTVL.

The V call is TRBV28, the J call TRBJ1-5, with TRBD1 matching 9 bases. Trimming at V came to 5 bases and at J to 7 bases, leaving 9 bases not matched to a gene. Germline loops: CDR1 MDHEN, CDR2 SYDVKM. The CDR3 has 15 residues. This chain's CDR3 is CASSRPGQGRQPQHF. The CDR3 bases are TGTGCCAGCAGTCGACCGGGACAGGGCAGGCAGCCCCAGCATTTT.

The gene calls are TRBV10-3 and TRBJ1-4, with 9 bases fitting TRBD1. With 2 bases clipped from V and 8 bases from J, the junction kept 9 bases outside the gene matches. Germline CDR1 ENHRY, CDR2 SYGVKD. CDR3 length: 16 amino acids. CDR3 region: CAISEGPGQGREKLFF. In DNA form, the CDR3 reads TGTGCCATCAGTGAGGGTCCGGGACAGGGCCGCGAAAAACTGTTTTTT.

The gene calls are TRBV7-2 and TRBJ1-2, with a tentative D call TRBD1 (5 bases). This CDR3 has 13 amino acids. V lost 1 base to trimming and J lost 2 bases, with 5 bases between them. Germline V gives CDR1 SGHTA, CDR2 FQGNSA. CDR3 nucleotides: TGTGCCAGCAGCTTAGAGGGGAACTATGGCTACACCTTC. As protein: CASSLEGNYGYTF.

The CDR3 coding sequence is TGTGCCAGCAGTTACGGGGGACTGGGCTCCTACGAGCAGTACTTC. This gives the protein CASSYGGLGSYEQYF. This chain joins TRBV6-5 and TRBJ2-7; tentatively, D is TRBD2 (6 bases). Germline V lookup: CDR1 MNHEY, CDR2 SVGAGI. The V end lost 2 bases, the J end lost 0 bases, and 11 bases lay between the germline ends. The CDR3 runs to 15 residues.

This sequence joins TRBV9 and TRBJ1-3; a weak D match, TRBD1 (6 bases). CDR1 and CDR2 from the germline V gene are SGDLS and YYNGEE. The CDR3 spans 14 residues. Trimming shortened V by 3 bases and J by 7 bases, and 14 bases separated the two germline ends. The CDR3 bases are TGTGCCAGCAGCGACGGACAGAGGGCGAACACCATATATTTT. Its protein is CASSDGQRANTIYF.